This T cell receptor (beta chain) is from a study of blood T cell repertoires in COVID-19. Study summary: Italy, Spain and the United States were the sources of the convalescent and acute COVID-19 samples.

Original processing notes: The authors estimated nucleated cell counts from reference gene primer amplification. TCRdb keeps only in-frame clones here, not all; method: immunoSEQ multiplex PCR. V and J calls and clone size follow that table, whereas D and trimming were derived from the DNA. The table includes fewer than 180,000 clones, 84% detected once. This clonotype was obtained from a man in his sixties or seventies with acute or convalescent COVID-19. The sample taken for sequencing was peripheral blood.

Here the CDR3 DNA reads TGTGCCAGTAGGGGGGCCGGGGAGCAAAACGGCTACACCTTC. This gives the protein CASRGAGEQNGYTF. The V and J genes are TRBV19 and TRBJ1-2; D is perhaps TRBD1 (6 bases). CDR3 length: 14 amino acids. V lost 6 bases to trimming and J lost 8 bases, with 19 bases between them. Germline values: CDR1 LNHDA, CDR2 SQIVND (reference sequence).